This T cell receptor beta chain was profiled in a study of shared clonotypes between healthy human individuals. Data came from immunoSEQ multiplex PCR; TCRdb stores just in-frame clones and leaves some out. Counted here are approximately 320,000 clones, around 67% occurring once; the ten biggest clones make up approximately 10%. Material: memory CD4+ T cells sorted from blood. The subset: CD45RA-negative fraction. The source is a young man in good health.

This CDR3 is CASRLVHTGELFF. As DNA, the CDR3 is TGTGCCAGCCGGCTAGTCCACACCGGGGAGCTGTTTTTT. The chain employs TRBV7-3 and TRBJ2-2; D unclear. The V and J ends lost 8 bases and 3 bases respectively, with 10 bases between them. The CDR3 is 13 residues long. Germline CDR1 is SGHTA and CDR2 is FQGTGA.